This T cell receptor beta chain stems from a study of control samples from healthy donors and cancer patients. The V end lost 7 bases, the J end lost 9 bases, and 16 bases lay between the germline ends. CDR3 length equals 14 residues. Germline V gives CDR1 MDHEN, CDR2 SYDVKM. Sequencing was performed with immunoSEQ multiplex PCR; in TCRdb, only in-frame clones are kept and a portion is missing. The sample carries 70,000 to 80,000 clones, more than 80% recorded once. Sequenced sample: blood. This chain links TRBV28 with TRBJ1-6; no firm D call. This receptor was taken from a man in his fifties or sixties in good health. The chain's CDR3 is CASIPASLGSPLHF. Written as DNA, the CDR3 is TGTGCCAGCATTCCGGCCAGCCTGGGTTCACCCCTCCACTTT.